This entry features one T cell receptor (beta chain) sequence. Its antigen is not identified. The same CDR3 can be traced to other DNA sequences in this sample. The sample belongs to a study of Ad26.COV2.S vaccination and SARS-CoV-2 variants. Study details: Into the muscle, Ad26.COV2.S was dosed once or twice, 56 days apart.

Study conclusions and caveats: The authors reported substantial breadth in spike-specific CD8+ and CD4+ T cell responses after vaccination.

The CDR3 loop spans 13 amino acids. Germline CDR1 is SGHTA and CDR2 is FQGNSA. Between the trimmed V and J ends, which lost 3 bases and 0 bases, there was a span of 6 bases. The assay was immunoSEQ multiplex PCR, and TCRdb's table has in-frame clones only and misses some. The table has about 380,000 clones, around 82% seen once; the top ten hold almost 7.5%. Treatment of the sample: 19 received Ad26.COV2.S at low or high dose, single or two shots; several received placebo; per-sample allocation not given. The samples were gathered on day 63 after the first injection of vaccine or placebo. The sample was peripheral blood, taken in a trial of Ad26.COV2.S vaccine versus placebo. This TCR came from a person aged 18 to 65 who received the Ad26.COV2.S COVID-19 vaccine or a placebo. This chain connects TRBV7-2 to TRBJ2-7, with D maybe TRBD2 (6 bases). The CDR3 bases are TGTGCCAGCAGCTTCGGGGGCTCCTACGAGCAGTACTTC. Protein sequence: CASSFGGSYEQYF.